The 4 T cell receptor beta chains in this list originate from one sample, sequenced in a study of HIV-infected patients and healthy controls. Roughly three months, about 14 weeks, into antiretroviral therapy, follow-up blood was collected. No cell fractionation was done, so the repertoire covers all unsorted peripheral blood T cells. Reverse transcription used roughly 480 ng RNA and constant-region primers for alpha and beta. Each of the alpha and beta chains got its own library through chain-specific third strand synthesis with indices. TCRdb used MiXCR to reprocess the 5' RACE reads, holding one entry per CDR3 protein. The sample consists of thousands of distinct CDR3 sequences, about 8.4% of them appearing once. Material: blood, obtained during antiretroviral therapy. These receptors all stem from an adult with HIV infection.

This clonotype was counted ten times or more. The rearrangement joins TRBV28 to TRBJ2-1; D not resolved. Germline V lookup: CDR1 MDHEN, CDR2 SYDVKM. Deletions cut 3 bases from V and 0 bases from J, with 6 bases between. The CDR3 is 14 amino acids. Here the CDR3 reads CASSLGFSYNEQFF. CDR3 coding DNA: TGTGCCAGCAGTTTGGGGTTCTCCTACAATGAGCAGTTCTTC.

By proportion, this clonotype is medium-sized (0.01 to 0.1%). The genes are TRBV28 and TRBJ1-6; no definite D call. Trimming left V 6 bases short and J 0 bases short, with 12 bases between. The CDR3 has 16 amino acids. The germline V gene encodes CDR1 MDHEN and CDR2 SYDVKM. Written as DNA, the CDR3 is TGTGCCAGCAGCAGGCCTCGGAGCTCCTATAATTCACCCCTCCACTTT. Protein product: CASSRPRSSYNSPLHF.

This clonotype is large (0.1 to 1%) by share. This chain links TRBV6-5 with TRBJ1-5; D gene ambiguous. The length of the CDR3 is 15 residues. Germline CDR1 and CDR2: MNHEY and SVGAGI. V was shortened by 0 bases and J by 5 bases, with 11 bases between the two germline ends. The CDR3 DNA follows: TGTGCCAGCAGTTACTCGTTGGGGTCGGATCAGCCCCAGCATTTT. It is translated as CASSYSLGSDQPQHF.

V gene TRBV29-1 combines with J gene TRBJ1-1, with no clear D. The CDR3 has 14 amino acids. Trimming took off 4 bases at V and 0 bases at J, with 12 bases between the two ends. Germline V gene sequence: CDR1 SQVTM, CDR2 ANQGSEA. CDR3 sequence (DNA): TGCAGCGTTGTCGGAGGCAGTGTGAACACTGAAGCTTTCTTT. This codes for CSVVGGSVNTEAFF.